This T cell receptor (beta chain) was found in a study of T cell responses to AZD1222 COVID-19 vaccine. General study results and limits: The sample set comprised mostly white British donors with more females, and clonal diversity was possibly underestimated. Spike-specific TCR breadth rose after two AZD1222 doses, and depth rose as well.

Clones were read by immunoSEQ multiplex PCR, and TCRdb kept only the in-frame ones, dropping some. Altogether 150,000 or so clones are present, approximately 85% being singletons, with the ten largest covering less than 9.5%. The table lists this clone with a count of one. Its antigen remains unknown. Between the trimmed V and J ends, which lost 5 bases and 0 bases, there was a span of 4 bases. The CDR3 contains 12 residues. The material was peripheral blood, obtained on day 0 of AZD1222 vaccination. The source is an adult in good health. The chain is built from TRBV12-3 or TRBV12-4 and TRBJ1-2; D gene ambiguous. In DNA form, the CDR3 reads TGTGCCAGCAGTCATCCTAACTATGGCTACACCTTC. Encoded protein: CASSHPNYGYTF.